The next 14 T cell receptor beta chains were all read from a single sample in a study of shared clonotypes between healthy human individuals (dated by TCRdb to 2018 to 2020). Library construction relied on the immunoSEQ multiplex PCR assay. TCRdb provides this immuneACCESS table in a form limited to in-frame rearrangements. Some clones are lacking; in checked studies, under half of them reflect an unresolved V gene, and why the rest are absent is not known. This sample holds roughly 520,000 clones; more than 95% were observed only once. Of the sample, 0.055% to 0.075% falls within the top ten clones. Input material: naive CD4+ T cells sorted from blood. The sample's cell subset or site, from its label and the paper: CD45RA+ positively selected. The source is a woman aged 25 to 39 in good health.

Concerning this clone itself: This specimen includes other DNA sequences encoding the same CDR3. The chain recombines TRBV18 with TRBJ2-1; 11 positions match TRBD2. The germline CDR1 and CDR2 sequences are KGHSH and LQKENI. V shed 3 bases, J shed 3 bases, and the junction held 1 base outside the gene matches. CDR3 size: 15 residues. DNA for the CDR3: TGTGCCAGCTCACCTGGGACTAGCGGCTACAATGAGCAGTTCTTC. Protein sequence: CASSPGTSGYNEQFF.

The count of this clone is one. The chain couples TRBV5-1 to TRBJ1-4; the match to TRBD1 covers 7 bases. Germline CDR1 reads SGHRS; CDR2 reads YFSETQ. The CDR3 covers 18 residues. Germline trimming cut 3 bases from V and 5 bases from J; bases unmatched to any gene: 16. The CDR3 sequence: CASSSYGDSDFDNEKLFF. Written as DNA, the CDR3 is TGCGCCAGCAGCTCCTACGGGGACAGCGACTTCGACAATGAAAAACTGTTTTTT.

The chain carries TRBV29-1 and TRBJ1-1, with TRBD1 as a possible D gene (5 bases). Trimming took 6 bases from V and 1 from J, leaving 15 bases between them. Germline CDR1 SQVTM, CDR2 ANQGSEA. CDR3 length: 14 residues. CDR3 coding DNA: TGCAGCGTGAATCGGGGGACCTCGAACACTGAAGCTTTCTTT. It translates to CSVNRGTSNTEAFF.

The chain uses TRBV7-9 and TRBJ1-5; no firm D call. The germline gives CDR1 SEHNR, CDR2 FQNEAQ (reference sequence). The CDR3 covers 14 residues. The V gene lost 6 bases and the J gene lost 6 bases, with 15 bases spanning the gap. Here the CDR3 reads CASSSGRDRQPQHF. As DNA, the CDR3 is TGTGCCAGCAGTTCGGGGAGGGATCGTCAGCCCCAGCATTTT.

The CDR3 sequence is CASSERQGGETQYF. DNA for the CDR3: TGTGCCAGCAGCGAACGACAGGGCGGTGAGACCCAGTACTTC. The chain couples TRBV13 to TRBJ2-5; the match to TRBD1 covers 7 bases. This CDR3 comprises 14 residues. The V segment lost 5 bases and the J segment 5 bases; nucleotides outside the gene matches: 8. Germline CDR1 PRHDT, CDR2 FYEKMQ (reference sequence).

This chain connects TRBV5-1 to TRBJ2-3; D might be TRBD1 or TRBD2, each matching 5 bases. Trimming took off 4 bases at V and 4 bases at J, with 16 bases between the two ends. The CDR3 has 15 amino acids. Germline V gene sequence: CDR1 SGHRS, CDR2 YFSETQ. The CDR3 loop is CASSVGTITADTQYF. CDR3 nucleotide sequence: TGCGCCAGCAGCGTCGGGACCATTACCGCAGATACGCAGTATTTT.

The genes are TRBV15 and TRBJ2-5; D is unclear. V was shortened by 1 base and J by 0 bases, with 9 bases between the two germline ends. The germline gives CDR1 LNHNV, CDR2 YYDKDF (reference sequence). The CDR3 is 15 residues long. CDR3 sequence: CATSRGQTDQETQYF. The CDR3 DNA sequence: TGTGCCACCAGCAGAGGACAAACCGACCAAGAGACCCAGTACTTC.

Written as DNA, the CDR3 is TGTGCTAGTGGTTTGGTCCTTGGACAGGGAGGGTACAATGAGCAGTTCTTC. It is translated as CASGLVLGQGGYNEQFF. The rearrangement uses TRBV12-5 and TRBJ2-1; D perhaps matches TRBD1 (8 bases). Germline values: CDR1 LGHNT, CDR2 FRNRAP. Trimming pared 0 bases from V and 4 bases from J, leaving 16 bases between. The length of the CDR3 is 17 residues.

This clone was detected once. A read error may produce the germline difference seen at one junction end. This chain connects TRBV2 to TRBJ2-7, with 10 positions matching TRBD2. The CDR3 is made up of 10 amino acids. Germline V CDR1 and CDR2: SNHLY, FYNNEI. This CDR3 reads CASWEREGRW. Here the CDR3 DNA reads TGTGCCAGCTGGGAGCGGGAGGGCCGGTGG. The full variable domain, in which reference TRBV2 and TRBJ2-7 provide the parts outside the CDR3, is EPEVTQTPSHQVTQMGQEVILRCVPISNHLYFYWYRQILGQKVEFLVSFYNNEISEKSEIFDDQFSVERPDGSNFTLKIRSTKLEDSAMYFCASWEREGRWGPGTRLTVT.

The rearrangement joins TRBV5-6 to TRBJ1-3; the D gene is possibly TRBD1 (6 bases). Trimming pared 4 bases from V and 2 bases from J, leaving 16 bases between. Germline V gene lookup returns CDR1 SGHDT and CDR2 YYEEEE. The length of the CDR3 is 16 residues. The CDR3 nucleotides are TGTGCCAGCAGCATCAGGGGATTGATAACTGGAAACACCATATATTTT. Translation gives CASSIRGLITGNTIYF.

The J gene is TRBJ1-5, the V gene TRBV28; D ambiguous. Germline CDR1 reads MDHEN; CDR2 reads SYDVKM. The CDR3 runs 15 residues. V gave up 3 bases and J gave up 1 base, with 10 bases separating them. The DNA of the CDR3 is TGTGCCAGCAGTTTGGGCAGTTTAAGCAATCAGCCCCAGCATTTT. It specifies CASSLGSLSNQPQHF.

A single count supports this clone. Here the CDR3 reads CSVNGWASGTYNEQFF. The CDR3 coding sequence is TGCAGCGTCAATGGTTGGGCTAGCGGTACCTACAATGAGCAGTTCTTC. The chain carries TRBV29-1 and TRBJ2-1, with 7 bases lining up with TRBD2. CDR1 is SQVTM, CDR2 ANQGSEA, per germline. V gave up 6 bases and J gave up 2 bases; unmatched junction bases: 13. This CDR3 has 16 amino acids.

CDR3 in DNA: TGTGCCAGCTCACCCTTGAAGAACGAAGCTTTCTTT. It translates to CASSPLKNEAFF. The rearrangement joins TRBV18 to TRBJ1-1; D not certain. The length of the CDR3 is 12 residues. V lost 3 bases and J 8 bases, leaving 10 bases between the germline ends. Germline assignment: CDR1 KGHSH and CDR2 LQKENI. Complete variable domain (other parts from reference TRBV18 and TRBJ1-1): NAGVMQNPRHLVRRRGQEARLRCSPMKGHSHVYWYRQLPEEGLKFMVYLQKENIIDESGMPKERFSAEFPKEGPSILRIQQVVRGDSAAYFCASSPLKNEAFFGQGTRLTVV.

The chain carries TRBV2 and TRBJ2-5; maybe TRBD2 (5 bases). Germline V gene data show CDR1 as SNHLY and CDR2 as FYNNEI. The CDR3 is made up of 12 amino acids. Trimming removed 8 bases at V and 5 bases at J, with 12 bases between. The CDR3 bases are TGTGCCAGCGGGAGTCTTCGGGAGACCCAGTACTTC. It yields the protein CASGSLRETQYF.